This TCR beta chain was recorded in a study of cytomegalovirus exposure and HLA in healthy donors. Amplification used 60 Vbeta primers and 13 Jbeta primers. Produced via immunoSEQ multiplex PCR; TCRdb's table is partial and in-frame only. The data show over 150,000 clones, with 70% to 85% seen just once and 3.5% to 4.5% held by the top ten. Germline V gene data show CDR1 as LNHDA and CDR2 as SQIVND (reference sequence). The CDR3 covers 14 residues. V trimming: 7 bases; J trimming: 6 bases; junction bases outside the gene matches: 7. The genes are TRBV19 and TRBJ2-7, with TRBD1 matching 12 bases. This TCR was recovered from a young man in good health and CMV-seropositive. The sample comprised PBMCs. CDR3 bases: TGTGCCAGTAAGAGGGACAGGGGGCGGACCGAGCAGTACTTC. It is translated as CASKRDRGRTEQYF. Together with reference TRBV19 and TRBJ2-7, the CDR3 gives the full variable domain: DGGITQSPKYLFRKEGQNVTLSCEQNLNHDAMYWYRQDPGQGLRLIYYSQIVNDFQKGDIAEGYSVSREKKESFPLTVTSAQKNPTAFYLCASKRDRGRTEQYFGPGTRLTVT.